A selection of T cell receptor beta chains follows, all from one sample in a study of graft-versus-host responses after intestinal transplantation. The repertoire was sequenced with immunoSEQ multiplex PCR; TCRdb's copy has only in-frame clones and lacks some. The data show approximately 130,000 clones, around 94% seen once. These receptors are not linked to any known antigen. This sample comprised unstimulated CD4+ T cells sorted from spleen or lymph node cells, obtained before intestinal transplant. The receptors originated from a human donor who received an intestinal transplant. CDR3s include the opening cysteine and the closing phenylalanine or tryptophan.

v_call,cdr3_aa
TRBV18,CASSQGTSGANVLTF
TRBV10-2,CASSELRGYGYTF
TRBV2,CASRFDTGELFF
TRBV18,CASSPGQGLNTEAFF
TRBV29-1,CSVDRGRNTEAFF
TRBV2,CASSGGTTINEQFF
TRBV1,CTSSRSTDTQYF
TRBV13,CASSFRQGLNEKLFF
TRBV6-5,CASSQFGGRGYTF
TRBV6-5,CASSGQIYEQYF
TRBV18,CASSPEVWSPLHF
TRBV18,CASSPPAKETQYF
TRBV7-9,CASSSRDSLYTF
TRBV5-4,CASSSTGGSPLHF
TRBV18,CASSPESLNTEAFF
TRBV7-8,CASSLVGSYSGNTIYF
TRBV9,CASSPQGSANTGELFF
TRBV5-4,CASSLGGGGSTDTQYF
TRBV28,CASSLVHSERGYTF
TRBV5-8,CASSLWQQSRSNQPQHF
TRBV11-3,CASSLVGQGDEQYF
TRBV7-8,CASSLRGGTYNYGYTF
TRBV5-1,CASSPPGSGKRGEQFF
TRBV11-2,CASSFGTGTSEQYF
TRBV30,CAWRGQGAVWSPLHF
TRBV5-4,CASSLTGVGNTIYF
TRBV6-5,CASSYQGAGNTIYF
TRBV5-1,CASAEGVGSYNEQFF
TRBV7-9,CASNSPFGRGTNEKLFF
TRBV5-6,CASSLGDTQYF